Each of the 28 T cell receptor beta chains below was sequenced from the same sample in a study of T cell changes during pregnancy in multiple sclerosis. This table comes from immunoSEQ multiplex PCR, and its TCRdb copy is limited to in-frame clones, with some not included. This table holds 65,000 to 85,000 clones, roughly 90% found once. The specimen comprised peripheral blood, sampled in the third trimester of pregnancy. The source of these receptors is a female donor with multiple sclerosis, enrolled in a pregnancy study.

The CDR3 nucleotides read TGTGCCAGCAGTGAAATTCAGAACACTGAAGCTTTCTTT. Protein sequence: CASSEIQNTEAFF. The genes are TRBV6-1 and TRBJ1-1; D unclear. Germline loops: CDR1 MNHNS, CDR2 SASEGT. The CDR3 covers 13 residues. The V end was cut by 2 bases, the J end by 1 base, with 5 bases between.

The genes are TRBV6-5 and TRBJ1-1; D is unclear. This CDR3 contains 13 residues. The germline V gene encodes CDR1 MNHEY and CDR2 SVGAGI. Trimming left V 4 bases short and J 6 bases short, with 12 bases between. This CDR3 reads CASSSWAPSEAFF. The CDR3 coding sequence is TGTGCCAGCAGTTCCTGGGCCCCCTCTGAAGCTTTCTTT.

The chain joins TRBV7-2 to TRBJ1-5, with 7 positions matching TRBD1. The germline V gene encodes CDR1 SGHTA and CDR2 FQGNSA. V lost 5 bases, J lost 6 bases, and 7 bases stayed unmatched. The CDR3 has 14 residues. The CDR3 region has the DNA TGTGCCAGCAGCCCAAGACAGGGACTTCAGCCCCAGCATTTT. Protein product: CASSPRQGLQPQHF.

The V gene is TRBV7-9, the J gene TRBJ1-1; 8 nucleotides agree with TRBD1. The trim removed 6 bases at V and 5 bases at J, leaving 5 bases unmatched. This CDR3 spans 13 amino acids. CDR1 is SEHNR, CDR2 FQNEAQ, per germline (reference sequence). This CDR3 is CASRPDRETEAFF. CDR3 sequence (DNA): TGTGCCAGCAGGCCGGACAGGGAAACTGAAGCTTTCTTT.

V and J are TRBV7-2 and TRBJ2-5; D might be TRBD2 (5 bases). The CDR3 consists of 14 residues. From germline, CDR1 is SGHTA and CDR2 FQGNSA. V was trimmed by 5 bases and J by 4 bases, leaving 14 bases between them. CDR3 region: CASSPRWLAETQYF. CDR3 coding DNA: TGTGCCAGCAGCCCCCGGTGGCTAGCAGAGACCCAGTACTTC. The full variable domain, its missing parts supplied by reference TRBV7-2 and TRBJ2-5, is GAGVSQSPSNKVTEKGKDVELRCDPISGHTALYWYRQSLGQGLEFLIYFQGNSAPDKSGLPSDRFSAERTGGSVSTLTIQRTQQEDSAVYLCASSPRWLAETQYFGPGTRLLVL.

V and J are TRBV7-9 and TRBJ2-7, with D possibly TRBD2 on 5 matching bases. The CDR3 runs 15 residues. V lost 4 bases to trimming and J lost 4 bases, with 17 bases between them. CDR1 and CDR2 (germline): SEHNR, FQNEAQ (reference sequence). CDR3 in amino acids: CASSSQTRVGYEQYF. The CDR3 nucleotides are TGTGCCAGCAGCTCTCAAACGAGGGTAGGATACGAGCAGTACTTC.

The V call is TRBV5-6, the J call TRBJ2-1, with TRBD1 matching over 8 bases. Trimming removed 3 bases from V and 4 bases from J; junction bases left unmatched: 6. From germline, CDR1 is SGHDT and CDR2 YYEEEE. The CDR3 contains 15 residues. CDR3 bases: TGTGCCAGCAGCTCGCCGGGACAGGATTACAATGAGCAGTTCTTC. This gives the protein CASSSPGQDYNEQFF.

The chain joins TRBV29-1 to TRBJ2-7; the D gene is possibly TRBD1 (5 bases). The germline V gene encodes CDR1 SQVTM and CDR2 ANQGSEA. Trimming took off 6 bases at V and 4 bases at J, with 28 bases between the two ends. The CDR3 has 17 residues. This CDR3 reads CSVPPPPGQVWGYEQYF. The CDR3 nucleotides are TGCAGCGTGCCCCCCCCGCCAGGGCAGGTCTGGGGATACGAGCAGTACTTC.

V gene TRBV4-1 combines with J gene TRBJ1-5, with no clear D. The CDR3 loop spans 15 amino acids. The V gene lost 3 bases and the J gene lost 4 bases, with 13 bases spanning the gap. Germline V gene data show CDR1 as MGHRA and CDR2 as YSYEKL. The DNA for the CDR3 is TGCGCCAGCAGCCACGTGGGAGGTCGGAATCAGCCCCAGCATTTT. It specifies CASSHVGGRNQPQHF.

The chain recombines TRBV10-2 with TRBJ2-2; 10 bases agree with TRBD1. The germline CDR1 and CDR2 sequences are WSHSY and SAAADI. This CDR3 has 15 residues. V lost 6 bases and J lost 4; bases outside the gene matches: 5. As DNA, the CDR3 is TGCGCCAGCAGCGAACGGACAGGGGGCACCGGGGAGCTGTTTTTT. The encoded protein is CASSERTGGTGELFF.

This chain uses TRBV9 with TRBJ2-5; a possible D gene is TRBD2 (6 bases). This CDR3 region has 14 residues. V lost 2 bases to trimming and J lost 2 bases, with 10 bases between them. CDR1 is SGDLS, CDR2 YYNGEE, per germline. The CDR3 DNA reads TGTGCCAGCAGCGTGGGCGGGGCTCAAGAGACCCAGTACTTC. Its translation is CASSVGGAQETQYF.

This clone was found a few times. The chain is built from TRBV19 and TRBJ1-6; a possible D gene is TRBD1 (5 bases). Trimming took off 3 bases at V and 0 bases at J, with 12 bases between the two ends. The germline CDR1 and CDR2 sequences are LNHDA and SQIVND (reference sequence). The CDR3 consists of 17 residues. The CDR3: CASSMGRRSSYNSPLHF. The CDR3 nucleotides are TGTGCCAGTAGTATGGGGCGGCGTAGCTCCTATAATTCACCCCTCCACTTT.

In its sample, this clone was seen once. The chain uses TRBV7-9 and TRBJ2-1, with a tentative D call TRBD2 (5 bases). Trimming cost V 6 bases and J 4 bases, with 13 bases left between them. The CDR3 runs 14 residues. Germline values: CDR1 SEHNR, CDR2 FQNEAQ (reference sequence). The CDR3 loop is CASRDRGGYNEQFF. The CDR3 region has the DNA TGTGCCAGCAGGGACCGTGGCGGGTACAATGAGCAGTTCTTC.

CDR3 region: CASSPVAGGNGGNEQFF. Written as DNA, the CDR3 is TGTGCCAGCTCACCGGTTGCAGGGGGCAACGGGGGCAATGAGCAGTTCTTC. V gene TRBV18 combines with J gene TRBJ2-1, with 8 bases that match TRBD1. With V trimmed by 3 bases and J by 6 bases, 13 bases remained unmatched. This CDR3 contains 17 residues. Germline V lookup: CDR1 KGHSH, CDR2 LQKENI.

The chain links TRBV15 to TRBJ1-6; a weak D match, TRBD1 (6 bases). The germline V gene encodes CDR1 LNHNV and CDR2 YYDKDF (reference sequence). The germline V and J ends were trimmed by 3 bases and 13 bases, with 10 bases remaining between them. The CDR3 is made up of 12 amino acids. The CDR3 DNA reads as TGTGCCACCAGCAGTTCGGACAGCCCCCTCCACTTT. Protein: CATSSSDSPLHF.

The CDR3 spells CASKEGGTGELFF. CDR3 bases: TGTGCCAGCAAGGAGGGTGGCACCGGGGAGCTGTTTTTT. This chain connects TRBV2 to TRBJ2-2; D is possibly TRBD2 (6 bases). V lost 7 bases and J 4 bases, leaving 10 bases between the germline ends. The CDR3 sequence is 13 residues long. Germline V gives CDR1 SNHLY, CDR2 FYNNEI.

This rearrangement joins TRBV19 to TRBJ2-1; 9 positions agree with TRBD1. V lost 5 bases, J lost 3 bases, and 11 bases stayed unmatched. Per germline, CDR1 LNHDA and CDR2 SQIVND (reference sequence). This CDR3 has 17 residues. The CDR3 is CASSEGQGLLGYNEQFF. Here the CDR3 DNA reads TGTGCCAGTAGTGAGGGACAGGGCCTCTTGGGCTACAATGAGCAGTTCTTC.

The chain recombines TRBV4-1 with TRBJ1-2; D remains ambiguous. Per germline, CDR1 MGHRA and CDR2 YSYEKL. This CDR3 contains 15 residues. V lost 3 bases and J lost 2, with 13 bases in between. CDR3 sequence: CASSQDPGWNYGYTF. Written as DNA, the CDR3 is TGCGCCAGCAGCCAGGACCCGGGGTGGAACTATGGCTACACCTTC.

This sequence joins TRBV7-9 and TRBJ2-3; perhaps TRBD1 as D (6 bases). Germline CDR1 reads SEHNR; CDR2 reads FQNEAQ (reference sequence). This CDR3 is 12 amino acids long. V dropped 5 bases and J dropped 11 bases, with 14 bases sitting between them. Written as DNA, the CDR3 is TGTGCCAGCAGCGAACAGGGCATCGGGCAGTATTTT. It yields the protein CASSEQGIGQYF.

CDR3 protein: CASLEGDGYTF. The DNA for the CDR3 is TGTGCCAGCTTGGAGGGCGATGGCTACACCTTC. The chain is built from TRBV18 and TRBJ1-2; D uncertain. With 7 bases removed from V and 6 bases from J, the gap between germline ends came to 9 bases. The CDR3 extends over 11 amino acids. Germline-derived CDR1 and CDR2 are KGHSH and LQKENI.

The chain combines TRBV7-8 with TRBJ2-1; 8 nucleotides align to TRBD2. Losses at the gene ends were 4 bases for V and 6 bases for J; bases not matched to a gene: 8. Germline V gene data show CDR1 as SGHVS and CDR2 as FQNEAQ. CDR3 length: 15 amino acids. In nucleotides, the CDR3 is TGTGCCAGCAGCTCGGGACTAGAAGTGCCCAATGAGCAGTTCTTC. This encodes CASSSGLEVPNEQFF. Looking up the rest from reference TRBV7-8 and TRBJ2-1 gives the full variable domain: GAGVSQSPRYKVAKRGQDVALRCDPISGHVSLFWYQQALGQGPEFLTYFQNEAQLDKSGLPSDRFFAERPEGSVSTLKIQRTQQEDSAVYLCASSSGLEVPNEQFFGPGTRLTVL.

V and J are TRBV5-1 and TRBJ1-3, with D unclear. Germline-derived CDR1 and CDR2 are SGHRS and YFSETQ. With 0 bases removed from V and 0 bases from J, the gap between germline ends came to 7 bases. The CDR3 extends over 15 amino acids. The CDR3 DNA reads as TGCGCCAGCAGCTTGGGAGGTGACTCTGGAAACACCATATATTTT. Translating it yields CASSLGGDSGNTIYF.

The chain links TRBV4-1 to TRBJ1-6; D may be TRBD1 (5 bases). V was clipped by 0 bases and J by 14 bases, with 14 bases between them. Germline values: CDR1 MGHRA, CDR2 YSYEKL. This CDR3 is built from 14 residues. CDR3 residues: CASSQDRGIRTLHF. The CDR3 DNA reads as TGCGCCAGCAGCCAAGATCGGGGGATAAGGACCCTCCACTTT.

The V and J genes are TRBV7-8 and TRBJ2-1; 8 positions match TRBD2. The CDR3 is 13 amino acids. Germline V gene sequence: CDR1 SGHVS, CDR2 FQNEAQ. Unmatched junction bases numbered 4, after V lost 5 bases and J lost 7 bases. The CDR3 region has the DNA TGTGCCAGCAGCCCAGTAGCGGGGAATGAGCAGTTCTTC. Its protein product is CASSPVAGNEQFF.

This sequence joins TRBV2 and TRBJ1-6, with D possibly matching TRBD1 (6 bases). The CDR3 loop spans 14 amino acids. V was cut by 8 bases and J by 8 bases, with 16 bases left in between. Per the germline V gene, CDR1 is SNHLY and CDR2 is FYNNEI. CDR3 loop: CASCKQGLDSPLHF. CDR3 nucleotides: TGTGCCAGCTGCAAACAGGGATTAGATTCACCCCTCCACTTT.

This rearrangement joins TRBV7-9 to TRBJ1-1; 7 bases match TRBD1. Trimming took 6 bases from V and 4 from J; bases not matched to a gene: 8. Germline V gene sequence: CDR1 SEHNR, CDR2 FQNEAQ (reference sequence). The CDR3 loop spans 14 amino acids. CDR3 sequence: CASRPTTGVTEAFF. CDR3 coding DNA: TGTGCCAGCAGACCAACAACAGGGGTCACTGAAGCTTTCTTT. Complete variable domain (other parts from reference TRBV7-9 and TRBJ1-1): DTGVSQNPRHKITKRGQNVTFRCDPISEHNRLYWYRQTLGQGPEFLTYFQNEAQLEKSRLLSDRFSAERPKGSFSTLEIQRTEQGDSAMYLCASRPTTGVTEAFFGQGTRLTVV.

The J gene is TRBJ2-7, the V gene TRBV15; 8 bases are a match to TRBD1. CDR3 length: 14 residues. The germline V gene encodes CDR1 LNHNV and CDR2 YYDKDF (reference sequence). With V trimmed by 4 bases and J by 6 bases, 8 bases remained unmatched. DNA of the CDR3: TGTGCCACCAGCATATTGTCAGGGGGCCTCGAGCAGTACTTC. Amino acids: CATSILSGGLEQYF.

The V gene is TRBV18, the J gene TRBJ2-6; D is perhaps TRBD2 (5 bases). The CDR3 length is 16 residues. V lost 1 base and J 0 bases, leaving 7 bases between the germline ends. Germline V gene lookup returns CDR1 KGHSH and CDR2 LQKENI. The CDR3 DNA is TGTGCCAGCTCACCACTGGGGAGCTCTGGGGCCAACGTCCTGACTTTC. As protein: CASSPLGSSGANVLTF.